Shown below are 3 T cell receptor beta chains from a single sample sequenced in a study of blood T cells in healthy people across ages. A J-beta primer mix and a sample-barcoded 5' primer were used in a second PCR of about 7 to 12 cycles. TCRdb processed the 5' RACE reads anew with MiXCR; each CDR3 protein has one entry. The table shows some 560,000 distinct CDR3 sequences, with roughly a quarter occurring only once. These data also featured in a second study, about T cells of mothers and their children.

The sequencing input was blood. The receptor source for this set is a boy between 2 and 10 years old in good health.

The CDR3 DNA reads as TGTGCCAGCAACTCCGGACTAGCGAGGGACAATGAGCAGTTCTTC. Encoded protein: CASNSGLARDNEQFF. The chain couples TRBV6-5 to TRBJ2-5; 9 bases agree with TRBD2. The DNA end is more similar to TRBJ2-1, so the J call may be wrong. CDR1 and CDR2 from the germline V gene are MNHEY and SVGAGI. CDR3 length: 15 residues.

V and J are TRBV20-1 and TRBJ2-3; D not resolved. The CDR3 sequence is 16 residues long. Germline values: CDR1 DFQATT, CDR2 SNEGSKA (reference sequence). V lost 5 bases, J lost 0 bases, and 18 bases lay in between. The CDR3 bases are TGCAGTGCTGGACCCTTGGGCGGAACTAGCACAGATACGCAGTATTTT. This translates into CSAGPLGGTSTDTQYF.

CDR3 DNA sequence: TGCGCCAGCAGCTGGGACAGGGGGCGCTCCTATGGCTACACCTTC. It yields the protein CASSWDRGRSYGYTF. V and J are TRBV5-1 and TRBJ1-2, with TRBD1 matching over 12 bases. The CDR3 is 15 amino acids. V lost 3 bases to trimming and J lost 4 bases; unmatched junction nucleotides: 4. Looked up from germline, CDR1 is SGHRS and CDR2 is YFSETQ.